Each of the 24 T cell receptor beta chains below was sequenced from the same sample in a study of CD8 T cells in ankylosing spondylitis (dated by TCRdb to 2015 to 2018). The library came from 5' RACE. Sequencer: Illumina HiSeq 2500. The public sequencing data were trimmed at Q25 with fastp and processed into clonotypes with MiXCR by TCRdb, which kept only in-frame beta chains. All rows with the same CDR3 protein become a single entry with the most common DNA and genes. A total of roughly 180,000 distinct CDR3 sequences appear in this sample, 9.5% to 15% of them only once. Together, the top ten hold more than 15% of the sample. The sequenced sample consisted of blood, either unsorted or a sorted T cell fraction (not recorded which). Receptors originate from a male donor with ankylosing spondylitis or in good health (not recorded which).

CDR3 sequence reads: CASSNWTRGNEQFF. For the CDR3, the DNA is TGTGCCAGCAGCAACTGGACTAGAGGGAATGAGCAGTTCTTC. The gene calls are TRBV7-6 and TRBJ2-1, with 7 nucleotides matching TRBD2. With V trimmed by 5 bases and J by 7 bases, 8 bases remained unmatched. The germline CDR1 and CDR2 sequences are SGHVS and FNYEAQ. There are 14 residues in the CDR3.

The chain has TRBV12-3 or TRBV12-4 and TRBJ2-7, with D perhaps matching TRBD1 (5 bases). V was clipped by 4 bases and J by 5 bases, with 9 bases between them. The CDR3 has 12 amino acids. In nucleotides, the CDR3 is TGTGCCAGCAGTTGGGCAGGGCACGAGCAGTACTTC. The encoded protein is CASSWAGHEQYF.

The chain joins TRBV7-6 to TRBJ2-2, with D maybe TRBD1 (5 bases). CDR1 and CDR2 (germline): SGHVS, FNYEAQ. The V and J ends lost 3 bases and 0 bases respectively, with 8 bases between them. CDR3 length: 15 amino acids. The CDR3 DNA sequence: TGTGCCAGCAGCTTTGGGGCAGCGAACACCGGGGAGCTGTTTTTT. The encoded protein is CASSFGAANTGELFF.

The table lists this clonotype with a few counts. This chain connects TRBV12-3 or TRBV12-4 to TRBJ2-2, with TRBD2 matching 8 bases. The CDR3 length is 15 residues. The J segment lost 4 bases and the V segment lost 6 bases, leaving 7 bases of the junction unmatched. In DNA, the CDR3 is TGTGCCAGCAGCCTCCTCCGGGGGGGCACCGGGGAGCTGTTTTTT. This encodes CASSLLRGGTGELFF.

This clonotype was counted a few times. The chain has TRBV9 and TRBJ2-3; D remains unclear. The CDR3 is made up of 19 amino acids. V shed 0 bases and J shed 2 bases, with 22 bases lying between them. CDR1 SGDLS and CDR2 YYNGEE come from the germline V gene. The CDR3 sequence: CASSVADGTFSLATDTQYF. For the CDR3, the DNA is TGTGCCAGCAGCGTAGCTGACGGAACCTTCTCCCTGGCCACAGATACGCAGTATTTT. Full variable domain (missing parts from reference TRBV9 and TRBJ2-3): DSGVTQTPKHLITATGQRVTLRCSPRSGDLSVYWYQQSLDQGLQFLIQYYNGEERAKGNILERFSAQQFPDLHSELNLSSLELGDSALYFCASSVADGTFSLATDTQYFGPGTRLTVL.

This clonotype came up many times. The chain couples TRBV12-3 or TRBV12-4 to TRBJ2-7; the D gene is possibly TRBD2 (6 bases). This CDR3 is built from 13 residues. Deletions cut 2 bases from V and 2 bases from J, with 7 bases between. CDR3: CASSLSGAYEQYF. The CDR3 DNA follows: TGTGCCAGCAGTTTATCGGGGGCCTACGAGCAGTACTTC.

V is TRBV6-2 or TRBV6-3 and J is TRBJ2-3; D possibly corresponds to TRBD2 (6 bases). Germline CDR1 is MNHEY and CDR2 is SVGEGT. The V gene lost 5 bases and the J gene lost 4 bases, with 13 bases spanning the gap. This CDR3 comprises 14 residues. Here the CDR3 reads CASSTAGIPDTQYF. The CDR3 coding sequence is TGTGCCAGCAGTACGGCGGGGATCCCAGATACGCAGTATTTT.

This clonotype was recorded a few times. The chain combines TRBV20-1 with TRBJ2-7, with TRBD2 matching 8 bases. The CDR3 has 13 residues. Looked up from germline, CDR1 is DFQATT and CDR2 is SNEGSKA (reference sequence). After removal of 5 bases from V and 4 bases from J, the junction contained 7 bases not matched to a gene. The CDR3 here is CSASGTSSYEQYF. CDR3 in DNA: TGCAGTGCTTCCGGGACTAGTAGTTACGAGCAGTACTTC.

This clonotype was detected a few times. The V and J genes are TRBV4-1 and TRBJ1-2; tentative D call: TRBD1 (6 bases). Germline V CDR1 and CDR2: MGHRA, YSYEKL. The V end was cut by 3 bases, the J end by 7 bases, with 15 bases between. The CDR3 has 14 residues. CDR3 loop: CASSHNRETPGYTF. CDR3 nucleotides: TGCGCCAGCAGCCATAACAGGGAAACCCCTGGCTACACCTTC.

The J gene is TRBJ2-7, the V gene TRBV4-1, with a weak D call TRBD1 (5 bases). Germline values: CDR1 MGHRA, CDR2 YSYEKL. CDR3 length: 16 residues. V lost 2 bases and J lost 5, with 19 bases in between. The DNA for the CDR3 is TGCGCCAGCAGCCAAATGTTTATAGGGGAAGGCAACGAGCAGTACTTC. Its protein product is CASSQMFIGEGNEQYF.

This clonotype was counted only a few times. This chain joins TRBV10-3 and TRBJ2-7, with D unresolved. The CDR3 is made up of 12 amino acids. The germline V and J ends were trimmed by 6 bases and 4 bases, with 10 bases remaining between them. From germline, CDR1 is ENHRY and CDR2 SYGVKD. The CDR3 DNA is TGTGCCATCAGCGCAGATCAATACGAGCAGTACTTC. Its protein product is CAISADQYEQYF.

The chain joins TRBV19 to TRBJ1-1; D call uncertain. V shed 6 bases and J shed 3 bases, with 11 bases lying between them. The germline V gene has CDR1 LNHDA and CDR2 SQIVND (reference sequence). The CDR3 spans 13 residues. CDR3 sequence (DNA): TGTGCCAGTAGGGGATGGAGCGACACTGAAGCTTTCTTT. Protein sequence: CASRGWSDTEAFF.

This chain connects TRBV30 to TRBJ2-7, with D maybe TRBD1 (5 bases). V lost 0 bases to trimming and J lost 2 bases, with 8 bases between them. There are 13 residues in the CDR3. The V gene's germline CDR1 is GTSNPN and CDR2 SVGIG (reference sequence). The CDR3 coding sequence is TGTGCCTGGAGTGTGGGGCCGGCCTACGAGCAGTACTTC. It yields the protein CAWSVGPAYEQYF.

This clonotype was counted many times. The chain links TRBV9 to TRBJ2-7; the D call may be TRBD1 or TRBD2 (5 bases each). The CDR3 runs 15 residues. V lost 4 bases and J lost 4, with 18 bases in between. Germline V lookup: CDR1 SGDLS, CDR2 YYNGEE. The CDR3 DNA follows: TGTGCCAGCAGCCCCTCGGGGATGGGGCTGTACGAGCAGTACTTC. Translation gives CASSPSGMGLYEQYF.

This clonotype showed up just a few times. V and J are TRBV29-1 and TRBJ2-7; D possibly corresponds to TRBD1 (6 bases). This CDR3 is built from 13 residues. V lost 3 bases and J lost 5, with 14 bases in between. Germline CDR1 SQVTM, CDR2 ANQGSEA. In DNA form, the CDR3 reads TGCAGCGTTGATGGGGCAGGGGCAGACGAGCAGTACTTC. Encoded protein: CSVDGAGADEQYF.

This CDR3 is CASSLLILCGAGKYYGYTF. For the CDR3, the DNA is TGTGCCAGCAGCTTATTAATTTTGTGCGGGGCTGGGAAGTACTATGGCTACACCTTC. V gene TRBV11-1 combines with J gene TRBJ1-2, with D possibly matching TRBD1 (5 bases). Trimming took off 2 bases at V and 3 bases at J, with 25 bases between the two ends. The CDR3 has 19 amino acids. Germline CDR1 reads SGHAT; CDR2 reads FQDESV (reference sequence).

Comment on this clonotype: The DNA is left out, because the CDR3 cannot be placed on it with certainty; the CDR3 is given as TCRdb lists it. The V gene is TRBV2, the J gene TRBJ2-2; no DNA check was done on the table's D call, TRBD1. The germline CDR1 and CDR2 sequences are SNHLY and FYNNEI. The CDR3 comprises 18 residues, both ends counted. CDR3 sequence: CASSFGPGATTNTGELFF.

This clonotype was detected only once. V is TRBV6-1 and J is TRBJ2-2; D remains ambiguous. Germline loops: CDR1 MNHNS, CDR2 SASEGT. The CDR3 is 13 residues long. V was shortened by 6 bases and J by 2 bases, with 7 bases between the two germline ends. This CDR3 is CASRALNTGELFF. The CDR3 DNA sequence: TGTGCCAGCAGGGCCCTCAACACCGGGGAGCTGTTTTTT.

This clonotype was seen a handful of times. The rearrangement links TRBV11-2 to TRBJ2-1; no definite D call. V was cut by 1 base and J by 10 bases, with 8 bases left in between. This CDR3 is 12 amino acids long. Germline V gene lookup returns CDR1 SGHAT and CDR2 FQNNGV. The CDR3 DNA sequence: TGTGCCAGCAGCTTAGCCAGTACGGAGCAGTTCTTC. It codes for CASSLASTEQFF. Variable domain in full (rest from reference TRBV11-2 and TRBJ2-1): EAGVAQSPRYKIIEKRQSVAFWCNPISGHATLYWYQQILGQGPKLLIQFQNNGVVDDSQLPKDRFSAERLKGVDSTLKIQPAKLEDSAVYLCASSLASTEQFFGPGTRLTVL.

The chain couples TRBV23-1 to TRBJ2-7; 7 bases are a match to TRBD1. TRBV23-1 is flagged as an ORF with uncertain function. J gave up 4 bases and V 3 bases, and 9 bases lay outside the gene matches. CDR3 length: 15 residues. CDR3 residues: CASSHWGDRVYEQYF. The DNA for the CDR3 is TGCGCCAGCAGTCATTGGGGTGACAGGGTTTACGAGCAGTACTTC.

This clonotype appeared many times. This chain links TRBV20-1 with TRBJ2-1; 8 nucleotides align to TRBD1. The CDR3 length is 14 residues. Trimming at V came to 0 bases and at J to 8 bases, leaving 6 bases not matched to a gene. Germline CDR1 and CDR2: DFQATT and SNEGSKA (reference sequence). DNA for the CDR3: TGCAGTGCTAGAGATTTGGGACAGGCCGATGAGCAGTTCTTC. It is translated as CSARDLGQADEQFF.

This clonotype was detected only a few times. The chain has TRBV4-1 and TRBJ2-7; D remains ambiguous. Trimming cost V 1 base and J 2 bases, with 9 bases left between them. The CDR3 has 14 amino acids. Germline CDR1 is MGHRA and CDR2 is YSYEKL. As DNA, the CDR3 is TGCGCCAGCAGCCAAGCCGACACAGCCTACGAGCAGTACTTC. Encoded protein: CASSQADTAYEQYF.

This chain links TRBV20-1 with TRBJ1-2, with 8 positions matching TRBD1. CDR1 is DFQATT, CDR2 SNEGSKA, per germline (reference sequence). There are 14 residues in the CDR3. The V and J ends lost 0 bases and 3 bases, in that order; junction bases with no gene match: 3. The CDR3 here is CSARDSGGDYGYTF. The CDR3 bases are TGCAGTGCTAGAGATTCAGGGGGCGACTATGGCTACACCTTC.

This clonotype turned up a few times. This sequence joins TRBV5-1 and TRBJ1-2; D gene uncertain. V shed 0 bases and J shed 1 base, with 4 bases lying between them. CDR1 and CDR2 (germline): SGHRS, YFSETQ. The CDR3 totals 13 residues. The CDR3 region is CASSLDRNYGYTF. Written as DNA, the CDR3 is TGCGCCAGCAGCTTGGACCGTAACTATGGCTACACCTTC.